Following are 8 T cell receptor beta chains from one sample sequenced in a study of blood T cell repertoires in COVID-19. Sequencing was performed with immunoSEQ multiplex PCR; in TCRdb, only in-frame clones are kept and a portion is missing. The sample lists about 320,000 clones; approximately 88% were seen once. The sample taken for sequencing was PBMCs or T cells enriched from blood (not recorded which). These receptors were taken from a man aged 60-69 years who had recovered from COVID-19.

V is TRBV28 and J is TRBJ1-4; 7 nucleotides agree with TRBD1. Unmatched junction bases numbered 12, after V lost 6 bases and J lost 14 bases. This CDR3 region has 13 residues. Germline CDR1 is MDHEN and CDR2 is SYDVKM. The CDR3 region has the DNA TGTGCCAGCAGGTATCCGGGACAGCCGATGCTGTTTTTT. The encoded protein is CASRYPGQPMLFF.

V is TRBV5-6 and J is TRBJ2-5; 7 nucleotides match TRBD2. V lost 2 bases, J lost 2 bases, and 9 bases stayed unmatched. This CDR3 comprises 16 residues. Germline CDR1 is SGHDT and CDR2 is YYEEEE. The CDR3: CASSFEGEGQQETQYF. CDR3 coding DNA: TGTGCCAGCAGCTTCGAAGGGGAGGGGCAGCAAGAGACCCAGTACTTC.

The chain combines TRBV27 with TRBJ2-7; TRBD2 matches at 10 bases. CDR1 is MNHEY and CDR2 is SMNVEV in the germline V gene (reference sequence). Unmatched junction bases numbered 0, after V lost 7 bases and J lost 0 bases. The CDR3 totals 13 residues. CDR3 sequence reads: CASTSGSSYEQYF. Written as DNA, the CDR3 is TGTGCCAGCACTAGCGGGAGCTCCTACGAGCAGTACTTC.

The chain is built from TRBV19 and TRBJ2-1, with 15 bases identical to TRBD2. V shed 2 bases and J 4 bases; nucleotides not matched to a gene: 9. Germline CDR1 LNHDA, CDR2 SQIVND (reference sequence). The CDR3 has 19 residues. DNA for the CDR3: TGTGCCAGTAGTATAAGAGGCCGGACTAGCGGGAGGGTTTACAATGAGCAGTTCTTC. Protein product: CASSIRGRTSGRVYNEQFF.

This clone was detected only once. V gene TRBV5-4 combines with J gene TRBJ2-7; a possible D gene is TRBD1 (8 bases). Germline CDR1 and CDR2: SGHNT and YYREEE (reference sequence). Trimming cost V 0 bases and J 1 base, with 20 bases left between them. The CDR3 totals 18 residues. CDR3 DNA: TGTGCCAGCAGCTTGGCCTTCGGGGAGGGACAGGAGTCCTACGAGCAGTACTTC. It yields the protein CASSLAFGEGQESYEQYF.

The rearrangement links TRBV6-6 to TRBJ2-7, with 9 bases that match TRBD2. CDR1 is MNHNY and CDR2 is SVGAGI in the germline V gene (reference sequence). V lost 5 bases and J lost 3; bases outside the gene matches: 14. The CDR3 runs 17 residues. This chain's CDR3 is CASSPTSGPRGDYEQYF. The CDR3 DNA reads TGTGCCAGCAGTCCTACTAGCGGGCCAAGGGGCGACTACGAGCAGTACTTC.

The count of this clone is one. The chain uses TRBV11-2 and TRBJ2-7; TRBD2 is a possible D gene (6 bases). Trimming took off 8 bases at V and 5 bases at J, with 13 bases between the two ends. This CDR3 has 12 amino acids. Germline CDR1 is SGHAT and CDR2 is FQNNGV. CDR3 DNA: TGTGCCAGCGGCTCGGAGGGAAACGAGCAGTACTTC. Its protein product is CASGSEGNEQYF. The full variable domain, its missing parts supplied by reference TRBV11-2 and TRBJ2-7, is EAGVAQSPRYKIIEKRQSVAFWCNPISGHATLYWYQQILGQGPKLLIQFQNNGVVDDSQLPKDRFSAERLKGVDSTLKIQPAKLEDSAVYLCASGSEGNEQYFGPGTRLTVT.

V gene TRBV11-2 combines with J gene TRBJ2-7, with TRBD1 matching over 10 bases. CDR1 SGHAT and CDR2 FQNNGV come from the germline V gene. The V and J ends lost 5 bases and 12 bases, in that order; junction bases with no gene match: 13. This CDR3 is built from 14 residues. Here the CDR3 reads CASSNDPRTGGPYF. The CDR3 nucleotides are TGTGCCAGCAGCAACGACCCTCGGACAGGGGGTCCGTACTTC.